The clone carrying this T cell receptor (beta chain) was seen only a few times. Assay used: immunoSEQ multiplex PCR; TCRdb lists only in-frame clones, some missing. The repertoire has some 13,000 clones, around 76% of them found once; the top ten carry around 21%. The sample comes from a study of T cells after somatic rescue of genetic block. The ends were cut back, 3 bases at V and 0 bases at J, with 11 bases in the middle. The CDR3 runs to 15 residues. Germline V gives CDR1 MDHEN, CDR2 SYDVKM. This rearrangement joins TRBV28 to TRBJ1-2, with D possibly TRBD1 on 5 matching bases. The sample was peripheral blood mononuclear cells (PBMCs). This clonotype was obtained from a boy aged 5-17 years. The CDR3 protein is CASSFSDTPNYGYTF. The DNA for the CDR3 is TGTGCCAGCAGTTTCTCGGACACTCCTAACTATGGCTACACCTTC.